Shown below are 8 T cell receptor beta chains from a single sample sequenced in a study of PD-1 blockade in classical Hodgkin lymphoma. Clones were sequenced by immunoSEQ multiplex PCR, and TCRdb holds only the in-frame ones, with some missing. Of 15,000 to 18,000 clones listed, roughly 84% are singletons. The time point is: newly diagnosed, previously untreated cHL patient sample. By magnetic negative selection, CD4+ T cells were purified from thawed PBMCs. The sample consisted of CD4+ T cells from blood. The origin of the receptors is a human donor with classical Hodgkin lymphoma.

The V and J genes are TRBV7-2 and TRBJ2-2; D is unclear. This CDR3 comprises 14 residues. Trimming pared 3 bases from V and 6 bases from J, leaving 11 bases between. CDR1 is SGHTA, CDR2 FQGNSA, per germline. The CDR3 region has the DNA TGTGCCAGCAGCTTCATCCAAGGTCCCGGGGAGCTGTTTTTT. Residues: CASSFIQGPGELFF.

This chain connects TRBV29-1 to TRBJ1-1; D gene ambiguous. Trimming left V 3 bases short and J 0 bases short, with 8 bases between. Germline V gene data show CDR1 as SQVTM and CDR2 as ANQGSEA. The CDR3 is made up of 13 amino acids. CDR3 region: CSVEEGLNTEAFF. The CDR3 DNA reads as TGCAGCGTTGAGGAGGGCTTGAACACTGAAGCTTTCTTT.

This clone was seen a single time. This chain uses TRBV11-2 with TRBJ2-1; 14 nucleotides line up with TRBD2. V lost 5 bases to trimming and J lost 4 bases; unmatched junction nucleotides: 4. The CDR3 spans 16 residues. From germline, CDR1 is SGHAT and CDR2 FQNNGV. The CDR3 bases are TGTGCCAGCAGCCTGTGGACTAGCGGGAGGTACAATGAGCAGTTCTTC. Its protein is CASSLWTSGRYNEQFF. Based on the CDR3 plus reference TRBV11-2 and TRBJ2-1, the full variable domain is EAGVAQSPRYKIIEKRQSVAFWCNPISGHATLYWYQQILGQGPKLLIQFQNNGVVDDSQLPKDRFSAERLKGVDSTLKIQPAKLEDSAVYLCASSLWTSGRYNEQFFGPGTRLTVL.

This chain links TRBV7-2 with TRBJ2-5; D possibly matches TRBD1 or TRBD2 (5 bases each). Germline-derived CDR1 and CDR2 are SGHTA and FQGNSA. Trimming took off 1 base at V and 6 bases at J, with 15 bases between the two ends. The CDR3 is 15 amino acids. CDR3 loop: CASSLGPERGKTQYF. DNA of the CDR3: TGTGCCAGCAGCTTAGGGCCGGAGAGGGGTAAGACCCAGTACTTC.

The J gene is TRBJ1-1, the V gene TRBV7-2; unclear D gene. The CDR3 length is 13 residues. V was trimmed by 2 bases and J by 10 bases, leaving 14 bases between them. Germline V gene data show CDR1 as SGHTA and CDR2 as FQGNSA. The CDR3 here is CASSLTSGYSAFF. The CDR3 DNA is TGTGCCAGCAGCTTAACGTCGGGTTACTCAGCTTTCTTT.

The rearrangement links TRBV11-3 to TRBJ2-3; 9 nucleotides align to TRBD1. The CDR3 spans 15 residues. V was clipped by 5 bases and J by 2 bases; unmatched bases: 5. From germline, CDR1 is SGHNT and CDR2 YENEEA. The DNA of the CDR3 is TGTGCCAGCAGCCAGGGACAGGGAAACACAGATACGCAGTATTTT. It specifies CASSQGQGNTDTQYF.

The chain couples TRBV7-3 to TRBJ2-1; 9 nucleotides align to TRBD2. This CDR3 region has 15 residues. The ends lost 4 bases at V and 1 base at J; junction bases unmatched: 2. The germline gives CDR1 SGHTA, CDR2 FQGTGA. For the CDR3, the DNA is TGTGCCAGCAGCTACACTAGCGGGTCCTACAATGAGCAGTTCTTC. It yields the protein CASSYTSGSYNEQFF.

DNA of the CDR3: TGCGCCAGCAGCCAAGTCTCGGGCGGTCTCTATTTT. Its protein is CASSQVSGGLYF. The chain employs TRBV4-1 and TRBJ1-3, with unresolved D. This CDR3 spans 12 amino acids. CDR1 MGHRA and CDR2 YSYEKL come from the germline V gene. Trimming took 1 base from V and 16 from J, leaving 14 bases between them.